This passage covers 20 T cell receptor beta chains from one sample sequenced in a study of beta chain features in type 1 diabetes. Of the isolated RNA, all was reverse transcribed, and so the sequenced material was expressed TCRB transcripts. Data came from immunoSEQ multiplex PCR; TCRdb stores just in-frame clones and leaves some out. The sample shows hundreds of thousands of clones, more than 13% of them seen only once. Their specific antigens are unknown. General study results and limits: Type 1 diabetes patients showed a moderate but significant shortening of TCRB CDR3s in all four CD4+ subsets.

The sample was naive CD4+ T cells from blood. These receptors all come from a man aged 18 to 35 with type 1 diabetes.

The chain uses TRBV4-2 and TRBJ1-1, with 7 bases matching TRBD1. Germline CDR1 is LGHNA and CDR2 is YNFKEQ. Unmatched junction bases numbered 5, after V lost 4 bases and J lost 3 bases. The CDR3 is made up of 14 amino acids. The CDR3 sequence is CASSRYRGDTEAFF. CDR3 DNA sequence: TGTGCCAGCAGCCGATACAGGGGAGACACTGAAGCTTTCTTT.

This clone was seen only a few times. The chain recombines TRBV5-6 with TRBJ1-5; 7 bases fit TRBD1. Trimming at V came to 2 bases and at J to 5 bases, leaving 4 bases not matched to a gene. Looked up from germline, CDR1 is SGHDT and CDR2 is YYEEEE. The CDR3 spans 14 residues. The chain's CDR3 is CASSFTQGDQPQHF. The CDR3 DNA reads TGTGCCAGCAGCTTCACCCAGGGGGATCAGCCCCAGCATTTT.

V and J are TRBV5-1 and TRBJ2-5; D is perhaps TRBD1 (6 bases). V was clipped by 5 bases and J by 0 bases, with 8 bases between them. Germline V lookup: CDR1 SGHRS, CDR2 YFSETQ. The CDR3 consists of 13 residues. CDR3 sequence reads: CASRRQDQETQYF. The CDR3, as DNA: TGCGCCAGCAGGCGACAGGACCAAGAGACCCAGTACTTC.

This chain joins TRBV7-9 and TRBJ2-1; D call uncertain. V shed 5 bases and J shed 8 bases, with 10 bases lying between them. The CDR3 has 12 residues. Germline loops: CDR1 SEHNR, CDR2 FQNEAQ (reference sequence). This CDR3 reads CASSPGPYEQFF. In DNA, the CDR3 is TGTGCCAGCAGCCCAGGCCCCTATGAGCAGTTCTTC.

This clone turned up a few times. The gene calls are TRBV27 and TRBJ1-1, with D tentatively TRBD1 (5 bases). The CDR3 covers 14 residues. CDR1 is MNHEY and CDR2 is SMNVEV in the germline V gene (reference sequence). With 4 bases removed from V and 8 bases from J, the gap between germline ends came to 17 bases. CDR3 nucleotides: TGTGCCAGCAGTTCCCCCCGGGGGTTAGGGGAAGCTTTCTTT. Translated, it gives CASSSPRGLGEAFF.

Here the CDR3 reads CASSLKEGILQMYF. As DNA, the CDR3 is TGTGCCAGCAGCTTAAAAGAGGGCATCCTTCAAATGTACTTC. The V and J genes are TRBV7-8 and TRBJ2-7; possibly TRBD2 for D (5 bases). V was trimmed by 2 bases and J by 12 bases, leaving 20 bases between them. This CDR3 is built from 14 residues. Germline CDR1 and CDR2: SGHVS and FQNEAQ.

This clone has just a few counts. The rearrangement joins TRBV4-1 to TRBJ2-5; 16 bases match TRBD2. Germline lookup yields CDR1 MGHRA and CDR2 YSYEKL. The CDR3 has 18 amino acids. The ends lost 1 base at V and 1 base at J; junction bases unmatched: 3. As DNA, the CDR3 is TGCGCCAGCAGCCAAGGGGGACTAGCGGGAGGGGCCCAAGAGACCCAGTACTTC. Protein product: CASSQGGLAGGAQETQYF.

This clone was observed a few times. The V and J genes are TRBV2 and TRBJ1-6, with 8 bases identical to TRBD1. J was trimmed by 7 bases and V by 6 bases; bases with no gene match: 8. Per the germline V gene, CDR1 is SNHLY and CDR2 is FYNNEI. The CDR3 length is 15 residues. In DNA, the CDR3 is TGTGCCAGCAGAGCCCAGGGGGCGCGCAATTCACCCCTCCACTTT. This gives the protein CASRAQGARNSPLHF.

In nucleotides, the CDR3 is TGTGCCAGCAGCCGCCCCACCTCAGGGGCCGTCCGCTACGGCTACACCTTC. This gives the protein CASSRPTSGAVRYGYTF. The rearrangement uses TRBV7-9 and TRBJ1-2; the D gene is possibly TRBD1 (6 bases). The V end was cut by 5 bases, the J end by 8 bases, with 27 bases between. This CDR3 region has 17 residues. In germline, CDR1 is SEHNR, CDR2 FQNEAQ (reference sequence).

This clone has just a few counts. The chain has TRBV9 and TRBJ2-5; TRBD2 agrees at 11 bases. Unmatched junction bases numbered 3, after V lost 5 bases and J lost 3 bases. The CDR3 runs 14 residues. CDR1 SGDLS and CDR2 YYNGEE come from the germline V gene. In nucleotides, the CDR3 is TGTGCCAGCAGTCAACTAGCGGGGGAAGAGACCCAGTACTTC. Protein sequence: CASSQLAGEETQYF.

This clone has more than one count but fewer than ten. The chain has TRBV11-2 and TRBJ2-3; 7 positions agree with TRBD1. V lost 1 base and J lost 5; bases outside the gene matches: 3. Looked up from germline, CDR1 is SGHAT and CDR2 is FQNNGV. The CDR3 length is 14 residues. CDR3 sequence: CASSLVQGQDTQYF. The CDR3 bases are TGTGCCAGCAGCTTAGTACAGGGGCAAGATACGCAGTATTTT.

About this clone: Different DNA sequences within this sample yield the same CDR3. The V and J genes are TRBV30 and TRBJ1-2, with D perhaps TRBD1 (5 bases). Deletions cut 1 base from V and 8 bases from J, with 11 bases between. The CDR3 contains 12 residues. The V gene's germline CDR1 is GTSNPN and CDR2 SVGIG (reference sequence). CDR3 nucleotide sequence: TGTGCCTGGAGTGAGGGGATCGAAGGCTACACCTTC. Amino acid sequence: CAWSEGIEGYTF.

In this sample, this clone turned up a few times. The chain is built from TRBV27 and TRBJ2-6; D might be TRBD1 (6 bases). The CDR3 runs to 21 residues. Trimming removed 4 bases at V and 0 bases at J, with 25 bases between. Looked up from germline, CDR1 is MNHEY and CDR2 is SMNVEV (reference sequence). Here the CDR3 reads CASSSLVARDTIFSGANVLTF. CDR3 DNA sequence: TGTGCCAGCAGTTCGTTAGTGGCCCGGGACACCATCTTCTCTGGGGCCAACGTCCTGACTTTC.

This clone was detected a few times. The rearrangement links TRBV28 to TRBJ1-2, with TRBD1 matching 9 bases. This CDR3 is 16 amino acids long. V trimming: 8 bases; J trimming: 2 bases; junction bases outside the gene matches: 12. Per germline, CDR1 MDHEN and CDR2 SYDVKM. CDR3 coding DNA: TGTGCCAGCGGGCGGCCGGACAGGGGTGAAAACTATGGCTACACCTTC. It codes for CASGRPDRGENYGYTF.

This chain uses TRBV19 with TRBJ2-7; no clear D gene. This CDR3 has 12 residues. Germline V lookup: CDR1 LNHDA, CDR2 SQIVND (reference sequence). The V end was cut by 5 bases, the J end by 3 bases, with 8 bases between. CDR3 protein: CASSGRGYEQYF. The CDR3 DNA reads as TGTGCCAGTAGTGGCCGTGGCTACGAGCAGTACTTC. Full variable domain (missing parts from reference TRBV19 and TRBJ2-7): DGGITQSPKYLFRKEGQNVTLSCEQNLNHDAMYWYRQDPGQGLRLIYYSQIVNDFQKGDIAEGYSVSREKKESFPLTVTSAQKNPTAFYLCASSGRGYEQYFGPGTRLTVT.

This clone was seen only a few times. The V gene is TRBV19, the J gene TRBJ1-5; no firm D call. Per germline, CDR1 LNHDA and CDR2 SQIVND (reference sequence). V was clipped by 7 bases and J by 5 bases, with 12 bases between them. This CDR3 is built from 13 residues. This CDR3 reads CASKAGGYQPQHF. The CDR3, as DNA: TGTGCCAGTAAGGCTGGCGGGTATCAGCCCCAGCATTTT.

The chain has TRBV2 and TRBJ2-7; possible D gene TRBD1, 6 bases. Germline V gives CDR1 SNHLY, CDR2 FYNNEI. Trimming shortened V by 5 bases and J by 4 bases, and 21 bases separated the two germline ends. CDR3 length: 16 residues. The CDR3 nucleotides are TGTGCCAGCAGTCTTGACAGGTCCGGCTTGGGGTACGAGCAGTACTTC. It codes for CASSLDRSGLGYEQYF.

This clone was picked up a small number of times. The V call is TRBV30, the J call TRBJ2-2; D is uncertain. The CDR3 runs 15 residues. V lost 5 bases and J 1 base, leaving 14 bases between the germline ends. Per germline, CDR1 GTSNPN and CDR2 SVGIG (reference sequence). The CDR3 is CAWHSWTGNTGELFF. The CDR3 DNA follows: TGTGCCTGGCACAGTTGGACGGGGAACACCGGGGAGCTGTTTTTT.

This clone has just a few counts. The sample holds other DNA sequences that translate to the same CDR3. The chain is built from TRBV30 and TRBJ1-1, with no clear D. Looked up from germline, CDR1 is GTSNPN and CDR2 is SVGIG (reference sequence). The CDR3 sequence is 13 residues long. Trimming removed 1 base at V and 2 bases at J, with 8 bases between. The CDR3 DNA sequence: TGTGCCTGGAGTGCGACTAGTAACACTGAAGCTTTCTTT. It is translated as CAWSATSNTEAFF. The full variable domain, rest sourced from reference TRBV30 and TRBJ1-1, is SQTIHQWPATLVQPVGSPLSLECTVEGTSNPNLYWYRQAAGRGLQLLFYSVGIGQISSEVPQNLSASRPQDRQFILSSKKLLLSDSGFYLCAWSATSNTEAFFGQGTRLTVV.

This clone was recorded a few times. CDR3 sequence: CASLPLASGYEQYF. CDR3 in DNA: TGTGCCAGCCTTCCCTTAGCGTCGGGCTACGAGCAGTACTTC. This chain uses TRBV6-1 with TRBJ2-7, with D perhaps TRBD2 (5 bases). The CDR3 length is 14 residues. Trimming left V 8 bases short and J 3 bases short, with 17 bases between. CDR1 is MNHNS and CDR2 is SASEGT in the germline V gene.